One sample yielded the 29 T cell receptor beta chains listed below, sequenced in a study of T cells in Graves' hyperthyroidism and ophthalmopathy (dated by TCRdb to 2018 to 2020). Receptor libraries were prepared by multiplex PCR. For sequencing, an Illumina HiSeq 2000 was employed. The TCR beta CDR3 regions were amplified from the RNA transcripts. A first-round RT-PCR of the TCR CDR3 used the HTBI primer set with the Qiagen OneStep RT-PCR kit. TCRdb cleaned the public reads at Q25 with fastp, built clones with MiXCR and kept in-frame beta chains. Merged by CDR3 protein, the rows form single entries marked with the most common genes and DNA. The sample profile shows around 200,000 distinct CDR3 sequences; around 17% of them were found once. Of the sample, about 41% is held by the ten largest clones. The source material was blood. The receptors here all came from a man in his forties with Graves' hyperthyroidism.

This clonotype was observed many times. The chain links TRBV20-1 to TRBJ2-7, with 7 bases lining up with TRBD1. V lost 4 bases to trimming and J lost 3 bases; unmatched junction nucleotides: 6. The V gene's germline CDR1 is DFQATT and CDR2 SNEGSKA (reference sequence). CDR3 length: 13 amino acids. The DNA of the CDR3 is TGCAGTGCTACCGACAGGGTTGGCTACGAGCAGTACTTC. Its protein product is CSATDRVGYEQYF.

This sequence joins TRBV4-2 and TRBJ2-7; 8 bases fit TRBD1. The CDR3 is 16 residues long. Germline CDR1 LGHNA, CDR2 YNFKEQ. V lost 1 base and J lost 5; bases outside the gene matches: 10. In DNA form, the CDR3 reads TGTGCCAGCAGCCAAGCGACAGGGGCCACTTTGGACGAGCAGTACTTC. Its translation is CASSQATGATLDEQYF.

This chain links TRBV6-2 or TRBV6-3 with TRBJ2-2; D possibly corresponds to TRBD2 (5 bases). V shed 2 bases and J shed 1 base, with 8 bases lying between them. Germline V gene lookup returns CDR1 MNHEY and CDR2 SVGEGT. CDR3 size: 15 residues. In DNA form, the CDR3 reads TGTGCCAGCAGTTACGAGCGGTGGAACACCGGGGAGCTGTTTTTT. Translation: CASSYERWNTGELFF.

This clonotype was observed many times. The V and J genes are TRBV29-1 and TRBJ2-7; possible D gene TRBD1, 6 bases. Trimming took off 4 bases at V and 4 bases at J, with 8 bases between the two ends. This CDR3 region has 11 residues. Germline CDR1 reads SQVTM; CDR2 reads ANQGSEA. The CDR3 nucleotides read TGCAGCGTTGGACAGGTTTACGAGCAGTACTTC. Protein: CSVGQVYEQYF.

This chain uses TRBV4-2 with TRBJ1-4; TRBD1 might be the D (6 bases). V was cut by 0 bases and J by 6 bases, with 14 bases left in between. The CDR3 spans 16 residues. Germline V lookup: CDR1 LGHNA, CDR2 YNFKEQ. The CDR3 here is CASSQDRAGEDEKLFF. Here the CDR3 DNA reads TGTGCCAGCAGCCAAGATCGAGCAGGGGAGGATGAAAAACTGTTTTTT.

A word on this clonotype: A junction end diverges from the germline sequence, so it may reflect a read error. The rearrangement uses TRBV20-1 and TRBJ2-2, with D maybe TRBD2 (6 bases). CDR1 is DFQATT and CDR2 is SNEGSKA in the germline V gene (reference sequence). This CDR3 has 16 residues. As DNA, the CDR3 is TGCAGTGCAAGAGGTGGGGGGAGCCTTAACACCGGGGAGCTGTTTTTT. Protein sequence: CSARGGGSLNTGELFF.

This clonotype was found a few times. This chain connects TRBV24-1 to TRBJ1-3, with no clear D. V gave up 9 bases and J gave up 0 bases, with 8 bases separating them. CDR3 length: 13 residues. From germline, CDR1 is KGHDR and CDR2 SFDVKD. CDR3 coding DNA: TGTGCCACCTCATCGGACTCTGGAAACACCATATATTTT. It is translated as CATSSDSGNTIYF.

Ten or more counts support this clonotype. The chain combines TRBV30 with TRBJ2-7; possible D gene TRBD2, 7 bases. The CDR3 runs to 13 residues. Per the germline V gene, CDR1 is GTSNPN and CDR2 is SVGIG (reference sequence). Between the trimmed V and J ends, which lost 4 bases and 11 bases, there was a span of 21 bases. The CDR3 coding sequence is TGTGCCTGGACCCAAAGGCGGGGGCTTGGGAAGTACTTC. It is translated as CAWTQRRGLGKYF.

The table lists this clonotype with many counts. The V call is TRBV2, the J call TRBJ2-7, with D perhaps being TRBD1 or TRBD2 (6 bases each). Per germline, CDR1 SNHLY and CDR2 FYNNEI. Trimming left V 1 base short and J 0 bases short, with 10 bases between. The CDR3 is 15 residues long. The CDR3 reads CASSEGGDISYEQYF. The CDR3 DNA is TGTGCCAGCAGTGAAGGGGGGGACATCTCCTACGAGCAGTACTTC.

The chain combines TRBV11-1 with TRBJ2-5; maybe TRBD2 (5 bases). V gave up 1 base and J gave up 3 bases, with 12 bases separating them. Per germline, CDR1 SGHAT and CDR2 FQDESV (reference sequence). There are 15 residues in the CDR3. The CDR3, as DNA: TGTGCCAGCAGCTTAGTCGGGGTCGGCAAAGAGACCCAGTACTTC. Encoded protein: CASSLVGVGKETQYF. Looking up the rest from reference TRBV11-1 and TRBJ2-5 gives the full variable domain: EAEVAQSPRYKITEKSQAVAFWCDPISGHATLYWYRQILGQGPELLVQFQDESVVDDSQLPKDRFSAERLKGVDSTLKIQPAELGDSAMYLCASSLVGVGKETQYFGPGTRLLVL.

The chain couples TRBV5-6 to TRBJ2-5; TRBD2 is a possible D gene (6 bases). This CDR3 contains 11 residues. V lost 1 base and J 13 bases, leaving 11 bases between the germline ends. Germline V CDR1 and CDR2: SGHDT, YYEEEE. CDR3 bases: TGTGCCAGCAGCTTGCGGGAGAGTCGGTACTTC. Amino acid sequence: CASSLRESRYF.

In this sample, this clonotype turned up many times. The CDR3 sequence is CASSFTGQGNSPLHF. Written as DNA, the CDR3 is TGTGCCAGCAGCTTTACTGGACAGGGGAATTCACCCCTCCACTTT. The V and J genes are TRBV7-2 and TRBJ1-6; 9 bases line up with TRBD1. The CDR3 consists of 15 residues. Germline V lookup: CDR1 SGHTA, CDR2 FQGNSA. V lost 3 bases to trimming and J lost 7 bases; unmatched junction nucleotides: 4. The complete variable domain, with remaining parts taken from reference TRBV7-2 and TRBJ1-6, reads GAGVSQSPSNKVTEKGKDVELRCDPISGHTALYWYRQSLGQGLEFLIYFQGNSAPDKSGLPSDRFSAERTGGSVSTLTIQRTQQEDSAVYLCASSFTGQGNSPLHFGNGTRLTVT.

At least ten counts were recorded for this clonotype. This sequence joins TRBV28 and TRBJ1-2; a possible D gene is TRBD1 (5 bases). V lost 7 bases and J lost 3, with 15 bases in between. The CDR3 covers 14 residues. CDR1 and CDR2 (germline): MDHEN, SYDVKM. The CDR3 spells CASILGGTDYGYTF. For the CDR3, the DNA is TGTGCCAGCATCCTTGGTGGGACGGACTATGGCTACACCTTC.

Many counts were recorded for this clonotype. The V gene is TRBV28, the J gene TRBJ1-2; D not certain. This CDR3 contains 15 residues. Germline lookup yields CDR1 MDHEN and CDR2 SYDVKM. The germline V and J ends were trimmed by 3 bases and 8 bases, with 19 bases remaining between them. DNA of the CDR3: TGTGCCAGCAGTTTCCCAGCCTCCGAACCTAGGGGCTACACCTTC. Amino acid sequence: CASSFPASEPRGYTF.

This clonotype was counted ten times or more. The V gene is TRBV11-2, the J gene TRBJ1-6; 9 nucleotides align to TRBD1. This CDR3 is 14 amino acids long. CDR1 SGHAT and CDR2 FQNNGV come from the germline V gene. V was pared by 5 bases and J by 7 bases, with 3 bases of the junction left unmatched. The CDR3 region has the DNA TGTGCCAGCAGCCGGGACAGGGTAAATTCACCCCTCCACTTT. This encodes CASSRDRVNSPLHF.

This clonotype was recorded many times. The chain links TRBV6-1 to TRBJ2-6, with D possibly TRBD1 on 6 matching bases. Trimming shortened V by 8 bases and J by 4 bases, and 15 bases separated the two germline ends. CDR1 is MNHNS and CDR2 is SASEGT in the germline V gene. The CDR3 is made up of 15 amino acids. The CDR3 nucleotides read TGTGCCAGCGGGGGCCGGTCAGTAGGGGCCAACGTCCTGACTTTC. This gives the protein CASGGRSVGANVLTF.

In its sample, this clonotype was seen many times. The V gene is TRBV7-2, the J gene TRBJ2-1; possibly TRBD1 or TRBD2 for D (5 bases each). Germline V gene sequence: CDR1 SGHTA, CDR2 FQGNSA. V lost 1 base, J lost 15 bases, and 19 bases lay in between. The CDR3 contains 14 residues. Here the CDR3 reads CASSLDYGASKTFF. CDR3 DNA: TGTGCCAGCAGCTTAGACTACGGGGCCTCAAAGACGTTCTTC.

This clonotype was picked up many times. The CDR3 DNA reads as TGTGCCAGCAGTGAAGTATCTGACAAAGAGACCCAGTACTTC. Translating gives CASSEVSDKETQYF. This chain connects TRBV2 to TRBJ2-5; D is undetermined. CDR3 length: 14 residues. V was pared by 1 base and J by 3 bases, with 9 bases between. Germline CDR1 reads SNHLY; CDR2 reads FYNNEI.

The V call is TRBV11-2, the J call TRBJ2-1, with 15 positions matching TRBD2. This CDR3 spans 16 amino acids. Germline CDR1 reads SGHAT; CDR2 reads FQNNGV. The V segment lost 4 bases and the J segment 5 bases; nucleotides outside the gene matches: 3. CDR3 coding DNA: TGTGCCAGCAGCTCCCGGACTAGCGGGAGGGACAATGAGCAGTTCTTC. Protein: CASSSRTSGRDNEQFF.

This clonotype was detected many times. This rearrangement joins TRBV15 to TRBJ2-2, with 9 bases fitting TRBD2. CDR1 is LNHNV and CDR2 is YYDKDF in the germline V gene (reference sequence). V lost 0 bases and J lost 5; bases outside the gene matches: 7. This CDR3 contains 17 residues. The DNA of the CDR3 is TGTGCCACCAGCAGAGAGGATGCGGGGGGGGCGACCGGGGAGCTGTTTTTT. Amino acids: CATSREDAGGATGELFF.

A note on this clonotype: With a much larger clone just one base away, this may be a read error. The genes are TRBV7-2 and TRBJ1-5; D unclear. Trimming shortened V by 3 bases and J by 3 bases, and 9 bases separated the two germline ends. This CDR3 is 14 amino acids long. The germline V gene has CDR1 SGHTA and CDR2 FQGNSA. The CDR3 here is CASSFGQVNQPQHF. Here the CDR3 DNA reads TGTGCCAGCAGCTTCGGGCAGGTCAATCAGCCCCAGCATTTT.

Ten or more counts support this clonotype. The rearrangement links TRBV3-1 to TRBJ1-2; D gene unclear. The CDR3 length is 15 residues. V shed 4 bases and J shed 4 bases, with 16 bases lying between them. From germline, CDR1 is LGHDT and CDR2 YNNKEL (reference sequence). This CDR3 reads CASSPSVGKGYGYTF. In nucleotides, the CDR3 is TGTGCCAGCAGCCCTTCCGTAGGGAAAGGCTATGGCTACACCTTC.

Many counts were recorded for this clonotype. This chain joins TRBV7-2 and TRBJ2-5, with 10 positions matching TRBD2. The ends lost 4 bases at V and 5 bases at J; junction bases unmatched: 7. Germline V gives CDR1 SGHTA, CDR2 FQGNSA. The CDR3 extends over 15 amino acids. The CDR3 DNA sequence: TGTGCCAGCAGCTCCATAGCGGGGGGCCCTGAGACCCAGTACTTC. It codes for CASSSIAGGPETQYF.

This clonotype has a count of ten or more. The chain links TRBV29-1 to TRBJ1-2; D is ambiguous. The CDR3 extends over 13 amino acids. V was pared by 5 bases and J by 0 bases, with 10 bases between. Germline V gene lookup returns CDR1 SQVTM and CDR2 ANQGSEA. The CDR3 region is CSVTGRANYGYTF. DNA for the CDR3: TGCAGCGTTACCGGGAGGGCTAACTATGGCTACACCTTC.

Many counts were recorded for this clonotype. The chain recombines TRBV28 with TRBJ2-4; 7 nucleotides line up with TRBD2. This CDR3 is built from 16 residues. V was pared by 7 bases and J by 8 bases, with 17 bases of the junction left unmatched. Germline assignment: CDR1 MDHEN and CDR2 SYDVKM. The CDR3 DNA reads as TGTGCCAGCAATCCCGGCCCGGCGGCGGGGGAGGACATTCAGTACTTC. Protein: CASNPGPAAGEDIQYF. Looking up the rest from reference TRBV28 and TRBJ2-4 gives the full variable domain: DVKVTQSSRYLVKRTGEKVFLECVQDMDHENMFWYRQDPGLGLRLIYFSYDVKMKEKGDIPEGYSVSREKKERFSLILESASTNQTSMYLCASNPGPAAGEDIQYFGAGTRLSVL.

This clonotype appeared many times. V gene TRBV6-1 combines with J gene TRBJ1-5; TRBD1 might be the D (5 bases). The CDR3 is 15 residues long. CDR1 is MNHNS, CDR2 SASEGT, per germline. Trimming shortened V by 2 bases and J by 6 bases, and 14 bases separated the two germline ends. The CDR3 bases are TGTGCCAGCAGTGAACTCGGGCAGGGAGTTCAGCCCCAGCATTTT. It specifies CASSELGQGVQPQHF.

This clonotype was counted only a few times. This chain joins TRBV6-1 and TRBJ1-5; D is unclear. Between the trimmed V and J ends, which lost 1 base and 7 bases, there was a span of 11 bases. The CDR3 spans 14 residues. CDR1 is MNHNS and CDR2 is SASEGT in the germline V gene. The CDR3 sequence: CASSEVGWNQPQHF. CDR3 DNA sequence: TGTGCCAGCAGTGAAGTGGGGTGGAACCAGCCCCAGCATTTT.

This clonotype was recorded at least ten times. The chain employs TRBV15 and TRBJ1-4; 9 nucleotides line up with TRBD1. V shed 1 base, J shed 8 bases, and the junction held 5 bases outside the gene matches. CDR3 length equals 15 residues. In germline, CDR1 is LNHNV, CDR2 YYDKDF (reference sequence). CDR3 region: CATSRGDRDGEKLFF. The CDR3 DNA reads as TGTGCCACCAGCAGAGGGGACAGGGATGGCGAAAAACTGTTTTTT.

The table lists this clonotype with many counts. Here the CDR3 DNA reads TGTGCCAGCCGGAGGGCAGGGAGGACAGATACGCAGTATTTT. Its translation is CASRRAGRTDTQYF. J is TRBJ2-3 and V is TRBV3-1; TRBD2 is a possible D gene (6 bases). This CDR3 region has 14 residues. Germline V CDR1 and CDR2: LGHDT, YNNKEL (reference sequence). The V gene lost 8 bases and the J gene lost 3 bases, with 15 bases spanning the gap.